The clone carrying this T cell receptor beta chain has more than one count but fewer than ten. This sample is part of a study of blood T cells in healthy people across ages. Looked up from germline, CDR1 is MNHEY and CDR2 is SVGAGI. The CDR3 is 18 amino acids. Trimming pared 2 bases from V and 8 bases from J, leaving 25 bases between. It was with a sample-barcoded 5' primer and a J-beta primer mix that a second PCR of roughly 7 to 11 cycles was run. Every sample gave at least 2.5 million paired-end reads containing CDR3. TCRdb ran MiXCR on the 5' RACE reads and lists one entry per CDR3 protein. The sample shows about 1.8 million distinct CDR3 sequences, about 50% of them seen only once.

The sequenced material came from blood. The clonotype originates from a woman aged 40 to 50 in good health. V gene TRBV6-5 combines with J gene TRBJ2-1, with a tentative D call TRBD2 (7 bases). Here the CDR3 DNA reads TGTGCCAGCAGTTACCCCGAGGGGGGGCTAGCGAATTGGGATGAGCAGTTCTTC. The encoded protein is CASSYPEGGLANWDEQFF.